The 24 T cell receptor beta chains presented below share a single source sample, sequenced in a study of OX40 agonist ivuxolimab in advanced cancers. Library method: the immunoSEQ multiplex PCR assay. Drawn from immuneACCESS, this table holds only the in-frame rearrangements with V and J called that TCRdb kept. Clones are partly lost; checked studies trace under half to an unresolved V gene and leave the rest unexplained. The sample includes approximately 40,000 clones, with more than 85% observed a single time. Around 19% of the sample lies in the top ten. Source: CD4+ or CD8+ T cells sorted from blood, taken in a trial of the OX40 agonist ivuxolimab. Receptors were obtained from an adult with an advanced solid tumor such as melanoma, head and neck, liver or kidney cancer.

The chain has TRBV5-8 and TRBJ1-2, with 10 bases lining up with TRBD1. Looked up from germline, CDR1 is SGHTS and CDR2 is YDEGEE. This CDR3 has 17 residues. The J segment lost 3 bases and the V segment lost 1 base, leaving 9 bases of the junction unmatched. In DNA form, the CDR3 reads TGTGCCAGCAGCTTGCTGTCGATGGGGACAGGGGACTATGGCTACACCTTC. Translation gives CASSLLSMGTGDYGYTF.

This rearrangement joins TRBV11-1 to TRBJ2-5; TRBD1 might be the D (6 bases). The length of the CDR3 is 14 residues. Per germline, CDR1 SGHAT and CDR2 FQDESV (reference sequence). The germline V and J ends were trimmed by 4 bases and 1 base, with 10 bases remaining between them. DNA of the CDR3: TGTGCCAGCAGCTACCGGGACATCCAAGAGACCCAGTACTTC. The encoded protein is CASSYRDIQETQYF.

This clone was recorded once. V gene TRBV2 combines with J gene TRBJ2-1; TRBD1 aligns across 7 bases. The ends lost 6 bases at V and 8 bases at J; junction bases unmatched: 13. The CDR3 has 15 residues. Germline-derived CDR1 and CDR2 are SNHLY and FYNNEI. CDR3 coding DNA: TGTGCCAGCAGAGTACAGGGGTACGGGTCTCATGAGCAGTTCTTC. Translation gives CASRVQGYGSHEQFF.

The chain couples TRBV7-6 to TRBJ1-2; D uncertain. Germline V CDR1 and CDR2: SGHVS, FNYEAQ. V was trimmed by 5 bases and J by 0 bases, leaving 10 bases between them. This CDR3 is 14 amino acids long. The CDR3 nucleotides are TGTGCCAGCAGCCCTGCCGACCCTAACTATGGCTACACCTTC. Protein sequence: CASSPADPNYGYTF.

The rearrangement links TRBV30 to TRBJ1-6, with 8 bases matching TRBD1. The CDR3 covers 15 residues. Per germline, CDR1 GTSNPN and CDR2 SVGIG (reference sequence). J gave up 6 bases and V 5 bases, and 9 bases lay outside the gene matches. DNA for the CDR3: TGTGCCTGGGTTACCGGGACAGGAATTAATTCACCCCTCCACTTT. It specifies CAWVTGTGINSPLHF.

The chain uses TRBV25-1 and TRBJ2-7, with 9 bases matching TRBD1. The CDR3 spans 15 residues. Losses at the gene ends were 3 bases for V and 5 bases for J; bases not matched to a gene: 8. The germline gives CDR1 MGHDK, CDR2 SYGVNS. The CDR3 sequence is CASSDRGTGNDEQYF. As DNA, the CDR3 is TGTGCCAGCAGTGATCGCGGGACAGGGAACGACGAGCAGTACTTC.

The chain recombines TRBV10-1 with TRBJ2-7, with TRBD2 matching over 10 bases. Germline lookup yields CDR1 WNHNN and CDR2 SYGVQD (reference sequence). The CDR3 has 14 amino acids. V was pared by 11 bases and J by 3 bases, with 10 bases of the junction left unmatched. The CDR3 reads CAGERGGPGYEQYF. DNA of the CDR3: TGCGCCGGCGAGCGGGGGGGACCGGGCTACGAGCAGTACTTC.

This sequence joins TRBV28 and TRBJ1-2, with 7 bases aligning to TRBD1. The ends lost 3 bases at V and 7 bases at J; junction bases unmatched: 11. The germline V gene encodes CDR1 MDHEN and CDR2 SYDVKM. The CDR3 consists of 15 residues. The CDR3 DNA sequence: TGTGCCAGCAGTTTCGACCCGACAGGGTCGGGTGGCTACACCTTC. It yields the protein CASSFDPTGSGGYTF.

This sequence joins TRBV19 and TRBJ2-3; TRBD2 matches 8 bases. Germline V lookup: CDR1 LNHDA, CDR2 SQIVND (reference sequence). Trimming took 5 bases from V and 4 from J; bases not matched to a gene: 5. CDR3 size: 14 residues. CDR3 in DNA: TGTGCCAGTAGTCCCGGGGGGGCCGCAGATACGCAGTATTTT. Protein: CASSPGGAADTQYF.

This clone has more than one count but fewer than ten. This chain connects TRBV7-3 to TRBJ1-1; TRBD1 agrees at 7 bases. The V gene's germline CDR1 is SGHTA and CDR2 FQGTGA. The CDR3 consists of 15 residues. The ends lost 3 bases at V and 0 bases at J; junction bases unmatched: 4. CDR3 in amino acids: CASSFSDRLNTEAFF. The CDR3 nucleotides read TGTGCCAGCAGCTTTTCGGACAGGCTGAACACTGAAGCTTTCTTT.

The V gene is TRBV5-3, the J gene TRBJ1-6; D remains ambiguous. TRBV5-3 counts as an open reading frame of uncertain function. The CDR3 contains 14 residues. Trimming cost V 4 bases and J 6 bases, with 11 bases left between them. CDR3 coding DNA: TGTGCCAGAAGCCCGGCGGGGATTAATTCACCCCTCCACTTT. Residues: CARSPAGINSPLHF.

This chain connects TRBV5-6 to TRBJ2-1; TRBD2 agrees at 7 bases. The CDR3 contains 15 residues. J was trimmed by 3 bases and V by 4 bases; bases with no gene match: 7. Germline V lookup: CDR1 SGHDT, CDR2 YYEEEE. The CDR3 DNA is TGTGCCAGCAGCCGGATGGGGGAGGGCTACAATGAGCAGTTCTTC. It specifies CASSRMGEGYNEQFF.

The sample holds one count of this clone. This rearrangement joins TRBV30 to TRBJ2-3, with TRBD2 as a possible D gene (6 bases). CDR3 length: 15 residues. Germline CDR1 is GTSNPN and CDR2 is SVGIG (reference sequence). The V and J ends lost 0 bases and 4 bases respectively, with 14 bases between them. CDR3 DNA sequence: TGTGCCTGGAGTGTAATTACGCGGGGAGCAGATACGCAGTATTTT. It specifies CAWSVITRGADTQYF.

In its sample, this clone was seen once. CDR3 amino acids: CSVSWGQGAGGYTF. The CDR3 DNA reads as TGCAGCGTTTCGTGGGGACAGGGGGCCGGTGGCTACACCTTC. The genes are TRBV29-1 and TRBJ1-2; 12 bases align to TRBD1. The CDR3 spans 14 residues. From germline, CDR1 is SQVTM and CDR2 ANQGSEA. Losses at the gene ends were 5 bases for V and 7 bases for J; bases not matched to a gene: 8. The full variable domain, its missing parts supplied by reference TRBV29-1 and TRBJ1-2, is SAVISQKPSRDICQRGTSLTIQCQVDSQVTMMFWYRQQPGQSLTLIATANQGSEATYESGFVIDKFPISRPNLTFSTLTVSNMSPEDSSIYLCSVSWGQGAGGYTFGSGTRLTVV.

This chain connects TRBV4-1 to TRBJ1-4, with D maybe TRBD1 (6 bases). The CDR3 covers 17 residues. V was trimmed by 0 bases and J by 0 bases, leaving 11 bases between them. CDR1 is MGHRA and CDR2 is YSYEKL in the germline V gene. Here the CDR3 DNA reads TGCGCCAGCAGCCAAGACAGGGGCCTTGCAACTAATGAAAAACTGTTTTTT. This sequence encodes CASSQDRGLATNEKLFF.

Comments on this clone: One end of the junction is discordant with germline, which a read error may explain. The chain carries TRBV25-1 and TRBJ1-5; D not resolved. The CDR3 runs 15 residues. CDR1 is MGHDK and CDR2 is SYGVNS in the germline V gene. CDR3 DNA: TGTGCCAGTAGTGATATAAGGTTTTACTGTCAGCCCCAGCATTTT. Its translation: CASSDIRFYCQPQHF. The variable domain in full, completed from reference TRBV25-1 and TRBJ1-5, reads EADIYQTPRYLVIGTGKKITLECSQTMGHDKMYWYQQDPGMELHLIHYSYGVNSTEKGDLSSESTVSRIRTEHFPLTLESARPSHTSQYLCASSDIRFYCQPQHFGDGTRLSIL.

The CDR3 DNA follows: TGTGCCAGCAGGCCCCCCGGGACAGGGGGCAATGAGCAGTTCTTC. Its protein is CASRPPGTGGNEQFF. This chain uses TRBV28 with TRBJ2-1, with 11 bases lining up with TRBD1. Trimming took 6 bases from V and 6 from J; bases not matched to a gene: 7. CDR3 length: 15 residues. Germline V gene sequence: CDR1 MDHEN, CDR2 SYDVKM.

This clone appeared once. CDR3 sequence reads: CASSLGVYRSAYEQYF. CDR3 nucleotide sequence: TGTGCCAGCAGCTTGGGGGTTTACAGGTCGGCCTACGAGCAGTACTTC. The chain joins TRBV7-2 to TRBJ2-7; D may be TRBD1 or TRBD2 (5 bases each). V lost 3 bases and J 2 bases, leaving 17 bases between the germline ends. The CDR3 is made up of 16 amino acids. Germline CDR1 and CDR2: SGHTA and FQGNSA. Filled out from reference TRBV7-2 and TRBJ2-7, the complete variable domain reads GAGVSQSPSNKVTEKGKDVELRCDPISGHTALYWYRQSLGQGLEFLIYFQGNSAPDKSGLPSDRFSAERTGGSVSTLTIQRTQQEDSAVYLCASSLGVYRSAYEQYFGPGTRLTVT.

The rearrangement links TRBV7-3 to TRBJ2-7; weak D call: TRBD2 (7 bases). The CDR3 is 13 residues long. Germline CDR1 and CDR2: SGHTA and FQGTGA. Trimming shortened V by 5 bases and J by 0 bases, and 8 bases separated the two germline ends. The CDR3 is CASSRGASYEQYF. CDR3 nucleotide sequence: TGTGCCAGCAGCCGGGGGGCCTCCTACGAGCAGTACTTC.

The rearrangement joins TRBV7-2 to TRBJ1-1; D ambiguous. The germline V gene has CDR1 SGHTA and CDR2 FQGNSA. This CDR3 spans 14 amino acids. V was trimmed by 5 bases and J by 1 base, leaving 11 bases between them. The CDR3 region is CASSQDGSNTEAFF. The CDR3 DNA reads TGTGCCAGCAGCCAGGACGGATCGAACACTGAAGCTTTCTTT.

The chain employs TRBV25-1 and TRBJ1-2, with TRBD1 matching 7 bases. V was clipped by 6 bases and J by 4 bases; unmatched bases: 8. Germline CDR1 and CDR2: MGHDK and SYGVNS. The CDR3 covers 14 residues. CDR3 sequence (DNA): TGTGCCAGCAGCAGTACAGGGGTAGCCTATGGCTACACCTTC. This translates into CASSSTGVAYGYTF.

The CDR3 reads CAWSVDGTAHQPQHF. For the CDR3, the DNA is TGTGCCTGGAGTGTGGACGGAACCGCTCATCAGCCCCAGCATTTT. The J gene is TRBJ1-5, the V gene TRBV30; no firm D call. The V gene's germline CDR1 is GTSNPN and CDR2 SVGIG (reference sequence). V was clipped by 0 bases and J by 5 bases, with 14 bases between them. The CDR3 runs to 15 residues.

The chain carries TRBV9 and TRBJ1-4, with D maybe TRBD1 (6 bases). The CDR3 spans 15 residues. In germline, CDR1 is SGDLS, CDR2 YYNGEE. V lost 0 bases, J lost 5 bases, and 11 bases lay in between. The CDR3 bases are TGTGCCAGCAGCGTAGAGGGGGGGAACAATGAAAAACTGTTTTTT. The encoded protein is CASSVEGGNNEKLFF.

The chain couples TRBV7-9 to TRBJ2-3, with 11 nucleotides matching TRBD2. Trimming cost V 5 bases and J 3 bases; bases outside gene matches: 13. CDR1 SEHNR and CDR2 FQNEAQ come from the germline V gene (reference sequence). This CDR3 is built from 18 residues. The DNA for the CDR3 is TGTGCCAGCAGCCCACCGCCGGCTAGCGGGGGGAGGACAGATACGCAGTATTTT. This encodes CASSPPPASGGRTDTQYF.